This T cell receptor (beta chain) was observed in a study of cytomegalovirus exposure and HLA in healthy donors. Study-wide context: Unique TCRs numbering some 77 million, obtained from HLA-typed donors, made up an early data release.

The PCR employed 60 Vbeta primers together with 13 Jbeta primers. Method: immunoSEQ multiplex PCR; TCRdb's copy keeps in-frame clones and lacks some. The data show approximately 110,000 clones, with 78% seen just once and 3% to 4.5% held by the top ten. There are 15 residues in the CDR3. Germline lookup yields CDR1 SGHDT and CDR2 YYEEEE. Trimming took off 4 bases at V and 1 base at J, with 14 bases between the two ends. The sequencing input was PBMCs. The TCR comes from a man between 40 and 49 years old in good health and CMV-seronegative. This rearrangement joins TRBV5-6 to TRBJ1-1; possibly TRBD1 for D (5 bases). The CDR3 spells CASSPADRRNTEAFF. CDR3 bases: TGTGCCAGCAGCCCGGCCGACAGAAGGAACACTGAAGCTTTCTTT.